Listed here is a single T cell receptor (beta chain). This record comes from a study of shared clonotypes between healthy human individuals. For the study at large: Researchers assigned three CD4 naive, three CD4 memory, two CD8 naive and one CD8 memory plate to each donor.

Researchers ran the assay at a deep level. The assay was immunoSEQ multiplex PCR, and TCRdb's table has in-frame clones only and misses some. The data contain 2 million to 2.5 million clones, approximately 96% of them singletons. The clonotype originates from a man between 18 and 29 years old in good health. Sequenced input: naive CD4+ T cells sorted from blood. Subset noted: CD45RA+ positively selected.

The CDR3 here is CASSSQTANTEAFF. DNA for the CDR3: TGTGCCAGCAGCTCGCAGACAGCGAACACTGAAGCTTTCTTT. This chain links TRBV7-9 with TRBJ1-1, with a possible D match to TRBD1 (5 bases). The CDR3 has 14 residues. Trimming removed 4 bases at V and 1 base at J, with 10 bases between. The germline CDR1 and CDR2 sequences are SEHNR and FQNEAQ (reference sequence).